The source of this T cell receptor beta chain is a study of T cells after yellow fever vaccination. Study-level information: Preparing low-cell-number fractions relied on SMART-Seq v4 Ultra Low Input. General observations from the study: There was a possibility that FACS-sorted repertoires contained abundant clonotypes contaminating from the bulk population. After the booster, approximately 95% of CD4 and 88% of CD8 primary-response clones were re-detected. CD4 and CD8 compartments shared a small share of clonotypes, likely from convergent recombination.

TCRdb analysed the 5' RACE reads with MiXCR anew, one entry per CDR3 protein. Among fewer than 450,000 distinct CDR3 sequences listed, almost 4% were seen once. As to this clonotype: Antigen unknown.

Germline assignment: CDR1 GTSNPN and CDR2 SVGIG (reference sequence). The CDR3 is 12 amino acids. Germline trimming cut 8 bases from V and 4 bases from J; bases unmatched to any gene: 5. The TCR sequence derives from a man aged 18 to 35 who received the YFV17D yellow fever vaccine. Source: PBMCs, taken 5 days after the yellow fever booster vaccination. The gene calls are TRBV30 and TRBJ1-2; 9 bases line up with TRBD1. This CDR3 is CAGGTGSYGYTF. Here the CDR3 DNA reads TGTGCCGGTGGGACAGGGAGCTATGGCTACACCTTC.